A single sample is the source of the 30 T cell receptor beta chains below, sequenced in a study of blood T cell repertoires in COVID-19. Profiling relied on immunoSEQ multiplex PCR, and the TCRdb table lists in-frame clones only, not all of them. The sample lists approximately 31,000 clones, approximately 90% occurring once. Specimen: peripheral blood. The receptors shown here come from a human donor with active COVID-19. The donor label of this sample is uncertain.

CDR3 loop: CASSTGTVNTGELFF. The CDR3 bases are TGTGCCAGCAGCACCGGGACAGTAAACACCGGGGAGCTGTTTTTT. This chain uses TRBV7-6 with TRBJ2-2; 7 bases match TRBD1. Trimming cost V 5 bases and J 2 bases; bases outside gene matches: 5. Germline V gene lookup returns CDR1 SGHVS and CDR2 FNYEAQ. This CDR3 region has 15 residues.

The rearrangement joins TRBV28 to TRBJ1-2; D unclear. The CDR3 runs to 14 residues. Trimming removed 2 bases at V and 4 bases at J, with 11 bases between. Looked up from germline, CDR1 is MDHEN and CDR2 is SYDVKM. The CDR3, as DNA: TGTGCCAGCAGTTTAGCTGTGGCAATCTATGGCTACACCTTC. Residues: CASSLAVAIYGYTF.

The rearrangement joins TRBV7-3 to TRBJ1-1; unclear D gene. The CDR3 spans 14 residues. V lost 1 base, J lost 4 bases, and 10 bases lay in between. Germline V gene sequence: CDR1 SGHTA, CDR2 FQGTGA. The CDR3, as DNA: TGTGCCAGCAGCTTAATGGGAGAGGGCACTGAAGCTTTCTTT. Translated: CASSLMGEGTEAFF.

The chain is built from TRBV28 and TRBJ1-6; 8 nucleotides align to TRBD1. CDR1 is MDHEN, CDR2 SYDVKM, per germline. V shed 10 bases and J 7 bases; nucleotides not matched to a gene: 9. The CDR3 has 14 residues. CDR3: CAIPTGQENSPLHF. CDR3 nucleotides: TGTGCCATCCCGACGGGACAGGAGAATTCACCCCTCCACTTT.

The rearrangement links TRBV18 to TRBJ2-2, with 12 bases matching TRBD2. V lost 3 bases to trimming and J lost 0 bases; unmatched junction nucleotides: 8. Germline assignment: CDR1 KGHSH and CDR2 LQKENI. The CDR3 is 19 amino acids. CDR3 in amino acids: CASSPSGLAGLANTGELFF. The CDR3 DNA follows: TGTGCCAGCTCACCCTCGGGACTAGCGGGTCTCGCGAACACCGGGGAGCTGTTTTTT.

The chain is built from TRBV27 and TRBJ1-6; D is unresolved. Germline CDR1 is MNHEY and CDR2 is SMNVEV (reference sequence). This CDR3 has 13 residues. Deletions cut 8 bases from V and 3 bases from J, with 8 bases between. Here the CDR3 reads CASHAGYNSPLHF. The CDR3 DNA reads TGTGCCAGCCACGCAGGCTATAATTCACCCCTCCACTTT.

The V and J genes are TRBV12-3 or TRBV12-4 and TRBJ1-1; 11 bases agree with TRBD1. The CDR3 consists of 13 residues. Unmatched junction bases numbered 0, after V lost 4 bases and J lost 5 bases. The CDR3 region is CASSWDRGTEAFF. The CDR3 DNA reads TGTGCCAGCAGTTGGGACAGGGGGACTGAAGCTTTCTTT.

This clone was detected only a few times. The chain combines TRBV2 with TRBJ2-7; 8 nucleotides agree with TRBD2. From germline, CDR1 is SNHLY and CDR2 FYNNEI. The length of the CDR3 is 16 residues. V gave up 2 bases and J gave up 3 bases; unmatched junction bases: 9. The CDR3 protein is CASSETLGLVYYEQYF. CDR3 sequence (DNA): TGTGCCAGCAGTGAAACGTTGGGACTAGTCTACTACGAGCAGTACTTC.

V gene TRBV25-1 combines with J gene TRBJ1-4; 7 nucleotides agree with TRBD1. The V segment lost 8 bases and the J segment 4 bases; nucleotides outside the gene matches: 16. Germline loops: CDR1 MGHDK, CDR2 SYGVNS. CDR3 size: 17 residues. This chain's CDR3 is CASAETSGTAFNEKLFF. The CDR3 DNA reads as TGTGCCAGCGCAGAAACTTCCGGGACAGCCTTTAATGAAAAACTGTTTTTT.

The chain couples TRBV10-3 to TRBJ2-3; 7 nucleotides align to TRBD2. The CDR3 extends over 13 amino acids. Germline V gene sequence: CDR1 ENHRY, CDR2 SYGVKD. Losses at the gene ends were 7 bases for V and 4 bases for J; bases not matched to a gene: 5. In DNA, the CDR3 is TGTGCCATCAAAGGAGCGGGACCAGATACGCAGTATTTT. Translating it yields CAIKGAGPDTQYF.

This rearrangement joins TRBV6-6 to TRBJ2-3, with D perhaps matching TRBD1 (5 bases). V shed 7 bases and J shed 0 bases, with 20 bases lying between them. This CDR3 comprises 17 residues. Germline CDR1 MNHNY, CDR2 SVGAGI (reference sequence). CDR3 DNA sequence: TGTGCCAGCAATCGTGACCCAGGGAATCCTAGCACAGATACGCAGTATTTT. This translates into CASNRDPGNPSTDTQYF.

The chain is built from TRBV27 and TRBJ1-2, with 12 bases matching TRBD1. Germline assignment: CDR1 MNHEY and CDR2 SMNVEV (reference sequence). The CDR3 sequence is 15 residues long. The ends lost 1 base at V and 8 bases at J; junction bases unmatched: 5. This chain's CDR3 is CASSLLPGTGGGYTF. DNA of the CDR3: TGTGCCAGCAGTTTATTACCCGGGACAGGGGGCGGCTACACCTTC.

DNA of the CDR3: TGTGCCAGCAGCATCCCGGGGGGAATAGCCAAAAACATTCAGTACTTC. This translates into CASSIPGGIAKNIQYF. V and J are TRBV28 and TRBJ2-4; TRBD2 matches 7 bases. The V gene's germline CDR1 is MDHEN and CDR2 SYDVKM. This CDR3 region has 16 residues. With 6 bases clipped from V and 0 bases from J, the junction kept 8 bases outside the gene matches.

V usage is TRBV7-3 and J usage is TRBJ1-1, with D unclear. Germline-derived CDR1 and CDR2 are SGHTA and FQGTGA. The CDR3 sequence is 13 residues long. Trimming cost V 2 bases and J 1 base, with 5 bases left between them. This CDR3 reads CASSLERNTEAFF. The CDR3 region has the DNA TGTGCCAGCAGCTTAGAGAGGAACACTGAAGCTTTCTTT.

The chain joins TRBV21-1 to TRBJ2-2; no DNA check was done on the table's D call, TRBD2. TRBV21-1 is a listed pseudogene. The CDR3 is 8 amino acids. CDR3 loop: CASREGFF. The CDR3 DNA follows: TGTGCCAGCAGAGAGGGGTTTTTT.

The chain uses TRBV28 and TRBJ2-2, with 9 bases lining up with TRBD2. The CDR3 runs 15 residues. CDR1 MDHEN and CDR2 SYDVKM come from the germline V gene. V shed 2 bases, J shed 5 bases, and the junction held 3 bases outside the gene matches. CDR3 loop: CASSLAGGGTGELFF. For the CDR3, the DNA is TGTGCCAGCAGTTTAGCGGGAGGGGGGACCGGGGAGCTGTTTTTT.

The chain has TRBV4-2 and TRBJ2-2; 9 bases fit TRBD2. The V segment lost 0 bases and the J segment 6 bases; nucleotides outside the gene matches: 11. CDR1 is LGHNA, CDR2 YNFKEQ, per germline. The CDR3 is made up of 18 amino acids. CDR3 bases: TGTGCCAGCAGCCAAGATCTTAGGCGCGGGGGGGGCCCCGGGGAGCTGTTTTTT. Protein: CASSQDLRRGGGPGELFF.

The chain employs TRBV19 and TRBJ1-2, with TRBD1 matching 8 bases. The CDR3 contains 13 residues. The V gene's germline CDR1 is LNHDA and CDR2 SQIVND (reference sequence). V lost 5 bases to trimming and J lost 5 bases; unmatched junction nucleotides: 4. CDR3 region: CASSLGQGYGYTF. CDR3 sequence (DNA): TGTGCCAGTAGTCTTGGACAGGGTTATGGCTACACCTTC.

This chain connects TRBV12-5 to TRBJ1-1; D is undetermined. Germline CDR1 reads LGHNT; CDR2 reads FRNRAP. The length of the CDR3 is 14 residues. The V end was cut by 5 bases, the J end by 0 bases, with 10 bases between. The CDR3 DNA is TGTGCTAGTGGTCGATCCGGGGTGAACACTGAAGCTTTCTTT. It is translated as CASGRSGVNTEAFF. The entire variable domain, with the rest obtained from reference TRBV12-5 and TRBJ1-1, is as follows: DARVTQTPRHKVTEMGQEVTMRCQPILGHNTVFWYRQTMMQGLELLAYFRNRAPLDDSGMPKDRFSAEMPDATLATLKIQPSEPRDSAVYFCASGRSGVNTEAFFGQGTRLTVV.

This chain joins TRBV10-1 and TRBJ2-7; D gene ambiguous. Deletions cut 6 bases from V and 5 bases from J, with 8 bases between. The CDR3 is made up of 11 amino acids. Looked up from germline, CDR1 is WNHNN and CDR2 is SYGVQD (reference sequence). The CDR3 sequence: CASSDGNEQYF. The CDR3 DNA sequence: TGCGCCAGCAGCGATGGCAACGAGCAGTACTTC.

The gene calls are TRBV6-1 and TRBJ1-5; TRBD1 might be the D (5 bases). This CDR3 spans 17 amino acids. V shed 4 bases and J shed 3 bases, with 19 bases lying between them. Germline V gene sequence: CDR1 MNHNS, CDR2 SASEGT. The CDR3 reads CASSATFRGSHNQPQHF. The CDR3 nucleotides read TGTGCCAGCAGTGCTACTTTTAGGGGCAGTCACAATCAGCCCCAGCATTTT.

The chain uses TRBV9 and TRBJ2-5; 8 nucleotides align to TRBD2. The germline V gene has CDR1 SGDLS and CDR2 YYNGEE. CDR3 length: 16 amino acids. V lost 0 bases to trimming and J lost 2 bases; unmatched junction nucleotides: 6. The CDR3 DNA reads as TGTGCCAGCAGCGTAGAGGGGACTAGTACGCAAGAGACCCAGTACTTC. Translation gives CASSVEGTSTQETQYF.

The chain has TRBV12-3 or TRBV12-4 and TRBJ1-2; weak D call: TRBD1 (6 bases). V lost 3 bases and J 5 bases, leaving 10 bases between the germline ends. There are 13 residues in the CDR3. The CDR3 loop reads CASSFQGQYGYTF. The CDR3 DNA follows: TGTGCCAGCAGTTTCCAGGGGCAGTATGGCTACACCTTC.

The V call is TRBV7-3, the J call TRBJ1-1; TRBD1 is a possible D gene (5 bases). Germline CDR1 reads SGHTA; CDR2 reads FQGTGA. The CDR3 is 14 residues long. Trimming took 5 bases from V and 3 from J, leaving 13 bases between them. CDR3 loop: CASSISDRYTEAFF. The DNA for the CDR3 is TGTGCCAGCAGCATTTCCGACAGATACACTGAAGCTTTCTTT.

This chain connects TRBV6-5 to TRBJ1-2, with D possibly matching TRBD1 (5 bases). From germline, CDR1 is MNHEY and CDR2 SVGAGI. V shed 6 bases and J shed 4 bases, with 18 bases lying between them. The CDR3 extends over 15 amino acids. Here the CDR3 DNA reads TGTGCCAGCAGCCCCGGGGTTGGGGGGGGCTATGGCTACACCTTC. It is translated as CASSPGVGGGYGYTF.

Written as DNA, the CDR3 is TGCGCCAGCGGGCTAGCGGAGTCGAATGAGCAGTTCTTC. Its translation is CASGLAESNEQFF. This chain connects TRBV10-1 to TRBJ2-1; TRBD2 aligns across 7 bases. V lost 8 bases and J lost 7; bases outside the gene matches: 8. Looked up from germline, CDR1 is WNHNN and CDR2 is SYGVQD (reference sequence). The CDR3 is 13 amino acids.

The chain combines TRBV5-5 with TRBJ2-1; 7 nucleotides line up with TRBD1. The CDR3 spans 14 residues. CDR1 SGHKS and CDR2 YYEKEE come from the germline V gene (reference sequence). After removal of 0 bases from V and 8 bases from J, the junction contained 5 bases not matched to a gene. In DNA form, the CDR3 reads TGTGCCAGCAGCTTGGTTCGAGGGGGCGATGAGCAGTTCTTC. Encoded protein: CASSLVRGGDEQFF.

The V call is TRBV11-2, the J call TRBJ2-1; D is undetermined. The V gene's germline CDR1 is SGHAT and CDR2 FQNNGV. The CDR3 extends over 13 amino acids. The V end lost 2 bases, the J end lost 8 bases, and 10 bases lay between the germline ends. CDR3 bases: TGTGCCAGCAGCTTATTGAGAGCTCATGAGCAGTTCTTC. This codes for CASSLLRAHEQFF.

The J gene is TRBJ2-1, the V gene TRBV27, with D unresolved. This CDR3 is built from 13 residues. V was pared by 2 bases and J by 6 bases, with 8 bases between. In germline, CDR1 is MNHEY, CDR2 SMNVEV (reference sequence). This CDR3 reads CASSLQTPNEQFF. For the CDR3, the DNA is TGTGCCAGCAGTTTACAGACACCCAATGAGCAGTTCTTC.

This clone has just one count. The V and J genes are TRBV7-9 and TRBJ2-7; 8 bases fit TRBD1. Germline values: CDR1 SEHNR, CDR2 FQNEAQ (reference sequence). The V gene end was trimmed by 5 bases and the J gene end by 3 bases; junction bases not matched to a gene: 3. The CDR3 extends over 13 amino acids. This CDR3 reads CASSVGQVYEQYF. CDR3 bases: TGTGCCAGCAGCGTGGGACAGGTCTACGAGCAGTACTTC.